The clone carrying this T cell receptor beta chain showed up just a few times. Its specificity is unknown. This sample was included in a study of cytomegalovirus exposure and HLA in healthy donors. Study-level findings and limits: In vitro assays verified that three CMV-associated chains recognized CMV antigens specifically. Common viral pathogens (according to a later analysis) appeared linked to several of the most significant clusters. Earlier results showed most TCR beta V segments being productive about 87% or about 30% of the time.

The PCR employed 60 Vbeta primers together with 13 Jbeta primers. Original processing methods: Per a later analysis, the number of unique TCR beta chains was approximately 80 million, of which 9 million to 14 million were shared. Libraries were prepared by immunoSEQ multiplex PCR; TCRdb keeps only in-frame clonotypes and omits some of them. That table furnishes V, J and clone size, whereas the DNA furnished D and trimming. The sample consists of around 120,000 clones, over 15% of them appearing once. V gave up 4 bases and J gave up 5 bases; unmatched junction bases: 7. CDR1 and CDR2 from the germline V gene are MNHEY and SVGAGI. The CDR3 is 14 amino acids.

Sequenced: PBMCs. This TCR derives from a woman aged 18-29 years in good health and CMV-seronegative. The chain employs TRBV6-5 and TRBJ2-5, with 7 bases aligning to TRBD2. The CDR3, as DNA: TGTGCCAGCAGTTTGGGGGGGTCGGGGGAGACCCAGTACTTC. It codes for CASSLGGSGETQYF.